The entry below gives a single TCR beta chain sequence along with its context. These data come from a study of blood T cell repertoires in COVID-19. The CDR3 contains 14 residues. Trimming removed 1 base from V and 4 bases from J, with 8 bases in between. Germline V gene data show CDR1 as MGHRA and CDR2 as YSYEKL. Sequencing was performed with immunoSEQ multiplex PCR; in TCRdb, only in-frame clones are kept and a portion is missing. Among some 310,000 clones listed, roughly 90% were seen once. This clonotype originated in a woman in her 30s with COVID-19, enrolled during active disease. Specimen: peripheral blood. The chain employs TRBV4-1 and TRBJ1-5, with D maybe TRBD1 (6 bases). The CDR3, as DNA: TGCGCCAGCAGCCAAGGGCAGGGGAATCAGCCCCAGCATTTT. It codes for CASSQGQGNQPQHF.